The present TCR beta chain was sequenced within a study of blood T cell repertoires in COVID-19 (TCRdb year 2020). At the level of the whole study: Samples covering the acute and convalescent phases of COVID-19 were provided by collaborators in the United States, Italy and Spain. The prospective study material was composed of cDNA or gDNA derived from T cells, B-cell-depleted T cells, or PBMCs. The repertoires were released in a freely available public database meant as a resource for research on the immune response to SARS-CoV-2. The dataset comprised deeply sampled blood TCRbeta repertoires from subjects exposed to, actively infected with, or recovered from COVID-19. Samples were obtained from the ongoing ImmuneRACE study (first 160 participants) and from over a thousand subjects provided by 6 global collaborators. A de-identified subject ID, COVID-19 status, age in years and sex were almost always included in the sample metadata. Where HLA class I and class II types were available, the types were taken from metadata supplied by the sample provider, not from assay-based typing. What the research found in general, with its limitations: How much clinical and demographic metadata was included differed by source and by participant, and the metadata was provided uncurated.

From a lookup of the germline V gene, CDR1 and CDR2 are MRHNA and SNTAGT. The CDR3 has 13 amino acids, counting the end cysteine and phenylalanine. Kept here is only the CDR3 DNA, which spans 39 bases and is read in frame from base 1. The V and J ends are trimmed by 6 bases and 4 bases, leaving 9 bases between them. This clone was recorded a few times. The antigen it binds to is not known. Per-base qualities were not stored, and no clone one base away is much larger. Whole blood was collected in K2EDTA tubes by collaborating institutions according to the institutions' own protocols. For TCRbeta analysis, collaborator samples were shipped as frozen whole blood, as isolated PBMCs, or as DNA extracted from either sample type. The immunoSEQ Assay, a bias-controlled multiplex PCR, was used to amplify TCRbeta CDR3 regions from genomic DNA. The published analysis was carried out like this. Nucleated cell counts per sample were estimated from amplification of reference gene primers within the assay. To quantify the absolute abundance of each unique TCRbeta CDR3 rearrangement, sequence reads were collapsed and filtered. For each sample, productive Simpson clonality was calculated as the square root of Simpson's diversity index across productive rearrangements. TCRdb took over this immuneACCESS table, retaining in-frame rearrangements with V and J assigned. Such tables are incomplete; in checked studies, under half of the missing clones stem from an unresolved V gene, and the remainder is unexplained. V, J and clone size were drawn from that table, and D and trimming were deduced from the DNA. In all, the sample holds 150,000 to 200,000 clones, and 88% of those were seen once. The ten largest clones add up to around 4% of the sample.

This TCR was recovered from a woman in her twenties or thirties with acute or convalescent COVID-19. Sequenced input: peripheral blood. The V and J genes are TRBV6-4 and TRBJ2-2, and the D gene may be TRBD2, 6 bases matching. The CDR3 region: CASRPEGTGELFF. The DNA sequence is given as TGTGCCAGCAGACCGGAGGGCACCGGGGAGCTGTTTTTT.